A selection of T cell receptor beta chains follows, all from one sample in a study of blood T cell repertoires in COVID-19. The method was immunoSEQ multiplex PCR; TCRdb's version includes in-frame clones alone and lacks a portion of them. The sample yields about 99,000 clones, 70% to 90% seen once. Sequenced: peripheral blood. Receptor source: a man aged 50-59 years in a cohort sampled during active COVID-19. Both conserved end residues are trimmed from each CDR3. Fields, in order: J gene, CDR3 length, V gene, CDR3 protein.

>TRBJ2-2|13|TRBV18
ASSPTRGGSGELF
>TRBJ2-1|13|TRBV28
ASSTQGALNNEQF
>TRBJ1-5|11|TRBV19
ASSIRGGEPQH
>TRBJ2-5|13|TRBV9
ASSASAGYQETQY
>TRBJ2-3|13|TRBV3-1/TRBV3-2
ASSPSSGGPDTQY
>TRBJ1-2|13|TRBV19
ASSHRDRESGGYT
>TRBJ1-1|13|TRBV14
ASSQVAGGNTEAF
>TRBJ2-7|11|TRBV2
ASSSHGAYEQY
>TRBJ1-3|13|TRBV6-5
ASRSGTGRGNTIY
>TRBJ1-2|12|TRBV27
ASSLSGANGGYT
>TRBJ2-1|12|TRBV7-8
ASSLEGAYNEQF
>TRBJ2-1|11|TRBV14
ASSRWPLAEQF
>TRBJ2-1|13|TRBV5-1
ASSLWGTAHDEQF
>TRBJ2-1|14|TRBV10-1
ASSVTGRSGYNEQF
>TRBJ1-6|13|TRBV5-5
ASSQNPGTNSPLH
>TRBJ1-1|12|TRBV4-2
ASSHETGNTEAF
>TRBJ1-2|11|TRBV2
ASSPFGSGGYT
>TRBJ1-5|13|TRBV6-5
ASSYSGDSNQPQH
>TRBJ1-5|12|TRBV18
ASSPSIGGQPQH
>TRBJ1-2|14|TRBV7-2
ASSLHTGGSNYGYT
>TRBJ1-1|13|TRBV11-3
ASSTNRGWVAEAF
>TRBJ1-1|15|TRBV5-1
ASSYSGTGNMNTEAF
>TRBJ2-1|12|TRBV3-1/TRBV3-2
ASSQDGGDNEQF
>TRBJ1-1|10|TRBV19
ASSIDRGEAF
>TRBJ1-1|11|TRBV6-5
ASRQDRRTEAF
>TRBJ1-1|11|TRBV18
ASSPNSNTEAF